The clone carrying this T cell receptor beta chain has more than one count but fewer than ten. No antigen is known for it. Germline V CDR1 and CDR2: SEHNR, FQNEAQ (reference sequence). The CDR3 loop spans 14 amino acids. V was shortened by 5 bases and J by 1 base, with 9 bases between the two germline ends. 13 Jbeta primers and 60 Vbeta primers were used for the PCR. TCRdb's copy holds only in-frame clones and misses some; the assay was immunoSEQ multiplex PCR. The repertoire holds more than 150,000 clones, with 78% as singletons. The data were obtained in a study of cytomegalovirus exposure and HLA in healthy donors. Study conclusions and caveats: An analysis was carried out at a later point. It showed that HLA-associated TCR beta chains were more clonally expanded than equally common non-associated chains. Immune exposure data for these donors was limited to CMV serostatus.

Sequencing was done on a sample of PBMCs. V usage is TRBV7-9 and J usage is TRBJ1-5, with D possibly matching TRBD1 (5 bases). The receptor's source is a woman between 35 and 50 years old in good health and CMV-seropositive. As DNA, the CDR3 is TGTGCCAGCAGCCCAGGGTCGAGCAATCAGCCCCAGCATTTT. Translation gives CASSPGSSNQPQHF.